The 26 T cell receptor beta chains below all came from one sample that was sequenced in a study of a mutant IDH1 vaccine in newly diagnosed glioma. Time point here: week 11, during vaccination. Topical imiquimod accompanied each vaccine dose, which consisted of 300 ug of mutant IDH1 20-mer peptide. Sequencing was performed with immunoSEQ multiplex PCR; in TCRdb, only in-frame clones are kept and a portion is missing. Of about 36,000 clones listed, roughly 80% are singletons. No antigen has been identified for these receptors. The sequences come from peripheral blood mononuclear cells (PBMCs), collected from a glioma patient whose treatment included an IDH1 peptide vaccine. The receptor source for this set is a woman in her 30s with glioma. Some clones in this sample may be carry-over from other donors' samples.

A few counts support this clone. The V call is TRBV19, the J call TRBJ1-1; D is possibly TRBD1 (6 bases). This CDR3 region has 15 residues. The germline V and J ends were trimmed by 4 bases and 11 bases, with 23 bases remaining between them. Germline V gives CDR1 LNHDA, CDR2 SQIVND (reference sequence). CDR3 region: CASSTDNRGGKEAFF. CDR3 coding DNA: TGTGCCAGTAGTACCGATAACAGAGGGGGGAAGGAGGCTTTCTTT.

As DNA, the CDR3 is TGTGCCAGCAGCTCGGGCCTAGCGGGAGGGGGAGAGACCCAGTACTTC. Translating gives CASSSGLAGGGETQYF. The chain carries TRBV11-2 and TRBJ2-5; 12 bases are a match to TRBD2. Germline CDR1 and CDR2: SGHAT and FQNNGV. V was pared by 4 bases and J by 4 bases, with 7 bases of the junction left unmatched. The CDR3 sequence is 16 residues long.

J is TRBJ1-3 and V is TRBV19; D is undetermined. This CDR3 has 16 residues. Germline V gives CDR1 LNHDA, CDR2 SQIVND (reference sequence). V was clipped by 3 bases and J by 2 bases, with 14 bases between them. The CDR3 region is CASSIFGQAPGNTIYF. For the CDR3, the DNA is TGTGCCAGTAGTATCTTTGGGCAGGCCCCTGGAAACACCATATATTTT.

The rearrangement uses TRBV7-2 and TRBJ2-7; D gene uncertain. V gave up 1 base and J gave up 3 bases, with 7 bases separating them. Germline assignment: CDR1 SGHTA and CDR2 FQGNSA. This CDR3 contains 13 residues. The CDR3 sequence: CASSLGANYEQYF. The CDR3 DNA is TGTGCCAGCAGCTTAGGGGCCAACTACGAGCAGTACTTC.

The V call is TRBV27, the J call TRBJ1-2; weak D call: TRBD1 (5 bases). The length of the CDR3 is 12 residues. The ends were cut back, 10 bases at V and 8 bases at J, with 17 bases in the middle. Germline V gene lookup returns CDR1 MNHEY and CDR2 SMNVEV (reference sequence). CDR3 DNA: TGTGCCACCCAATTGGAGGGGTTCGGCTACACCTTC. This encodes CATQLEGFGYTF.

This clone was seen a few times. The chain has TRBV19 and TRBJ2-7; tentatively, D is TRBD2 (5 bases). Trimming took off 1 base at V and 5 bases at J, with 12 bases between the two ends. The germline V gene has CDR1 LNHDA and CDR2 SQIVND (reference sequence). There are 14 residues in the CDR3. The CDR3 sequence is CASSIGLKSHEQYF. Here the CDR3 DNA reads TGTGCCAGTAGTATAGGACTAAAGTCCCACGAGCAGTACTTC.

The rearrangement joins TRBV6-5 to TRBJ1-2; no clear D gene. V shed 6 bases and J shed 4 bases, with 18 bases lying between them. The CDR3 has 15 amino acids. The germline V gene has CDR1 MNHEY and CDR2 SVGAGI. CDR3 sequence (DNA): TGTGCCAGCAGCTTAGACTCCGTGCATACCTATGGCTACACCTTC. Translation gives CASSLDSVHTYGYTF.

This chain uses TRBV10-2 with TRBJ2-7; the match to TRBD2 covers 10 bases. Germline assignment: CDR1 WSHSY and CDR2 SAAADI. The junction had 5 bases not matched to a gene; V was cut back by 7 bases and J by 2 bases. This CDR3 has 14 residues. The CDR3 bases are TGCGCCAGCAACGAAGCGGGAGGGCCCTACGAGCAGTACTTC. Its protein is CASNEAGGPYEQYF.

J is TRBJ1-1 and V is TRBV30; TRBD1 is a possible D gene (6 bases). Germline V CDR1 and CDR2: GTSNPN, SVGIG (reference sequence). The germline V and J ends were trimmed by 4 bases and 5 bases, with 17 bases remaining between them. The CDR3 contains 14 residues. For the CDR3, the DNA is TGTGCCTGGACCGTTGGGGGGGCGCGGACTGAAGCTTTCTTT. This translates into CAWTVGGARTEAFF.

Comment on this clone: Other DNA sequences of this sample code for an identical CDR3. The genes are TRBV18 and TRBJ1-2; TRBD1 aligns across 9 bases. CDR3 length equals 13 residues. The J segment lost 7 bases and the V segment lost 3 bases, leaving 3 bases of the junction unmatched. Germline CDR1 and CDR2: KGHSH and LQKENI. CDR3 residues: CASSPTGGGGYTF. In DNA, the CDR3 is TGTGCCAGCTCACCCACAGGGGGCGGTGGCTACACCTTC.

V usage is TRBV19 and J usage is TRBJ2-5; no clear D. Trimming removed 5 bases at V and 5 bases at J, with 12 bases between. CDR1 is LNHDA, CDR2 SQIVND, per germline (reference sequence). The CDR3 runs 13 residues. Here the CDR3 reads CASSLTEGETQYF. In DNA, the CDR3 is TGTGCCAGTAGTCTTACTGAAGGGGAGACCCAGTACTTC.

In its sample, this clone was seen a few times. The gene calls are TRBV5-6 and TRBJ1-3; D uncertain. Germline V CDR1 and CDR2: SGHDT, YYEEEE. The CDR3 is made up of 14 amino acids. The V and J ends lost 2 bases and 2 bases respectively, with 8 bases between them. The CDR3: CASSFWETGNTIYF. CDR3 coding DNA: TGTGCCAGCAGCTTTTGGGAGACTGGAAACACCATATATTTT. Looking up the rest from reference TRBV5-6 and TRBJ1-3 gives the full variable domain: DAGVTQSPTHLIKTRGQQVTLRCSPKSGHDTVSWYQQALGQGPQFIFQYYEEEERQRGNFPDRFSGHQFPNYSSELNVNALLLGDSALYLCASSFWETGNTIYFGEGSWLTVV.

In DNA form, the CDR3 reads TGTGCCAGCAGTCCGGGGGGCGGCCGGAGGGAGGGCTACACCTTC. This encodes CASSPGGGRREGYTF. This sequence joins TRBV6-5 and TRBJ1-2, with a weak D call TRBD1 (6 bases). CDR1 is MNHEY, CDR2 SVGAGI, per germline. V was trimmed by 5 bases and J by 8 bases, leaving 21 bases between them. This CDR3 is built from 15 residues.

The gene calls are TRBV7-9 and TRBJ2-7; 11 positions match TRBD2. After removal of 5 bases from V and 2 bases from J, the junction contained 8 bases not matched to a gene. The CDR3 runs to 16 residues. Germline CDR1 is SEHNR and CDR2 is FQNEAQ (reference sequence). The CDR3 DNA follows: TGTGCCAGCAGCGGAAATCTAGCGGGAGGCGCCTACGAGCAGTACTTC. It encodes CASSGNLAGGAYEQYF.

The genes are TRBV6-1 and TRBJ1-4; D possibly corresponds to TRBD1 (6 bases). CDR1 and CDR2 (germline): MNHNS, SASEGT. The CDR3 is made up of 19 amino acids. V dropped 4 bases and J dropped 1 base, with 22 bases sitting between them. The CDR3 loop reads CASSVLWGRGSGTNEKLFF. Here the CDR3 DNA reads TGTGCCAGCAGTGTATTGTGGGGCAGGGGCTCGGGAACTAATGAAAAACTGTTTTTT.

This rearrangement joins TRBV5-1 to TRBJ2-7; 9 nucleotides match TRBD2. CDR1 SGHRS and CDR2 YFSETQ come from the germline V gene. The CDR3 is made up of 17 amino acids. V was clipped by 0 bases and J by 0 bases; unmatched bases: 7. The CDR3 sequence is CASSLGPTSGISYEQYF. The CDR3, as DNA: TGCGCCAGCAGCTTGGGCCCGACTAGCGGAATCTCCTACGAGCAGTACTTC.

This sequence joins TRBV30 and TRBJ1-4; the D gene is possibly TRBD1 (6 bases). V was trimmed by 2 bases and J by 4 bases, leaving 11 bases between them. Per the germline V gene, CDR1 is GTSNPN and CDR2 is SVGIG (reference sequence). There are 14 residues in the CDR3. CDR3 in amino acids: CAWSTGQNNEKLFF. The CDR3 coding sequence is TGTGCCTGGAGTACCGGACAGAATAATGAAAAACTGTTTTTT. The full variable domain, with the rest looked up from reference TRBV30 and TRBJ1-4, is SQTIHQWPATLVQPVGSPLSLECTVEGTSNPNLYWYRQAAGRGLQLLFYSVGIGQISSEVPQNLSASRPQDRQFILSSKKLLLSDSGFYLCAWSTGQNNEKLFFGSGTQLSVL.

The chain couples TRBV6-1 to TRBJ2-5, with D perhaps TRBD2 (6 bases). Trimming removed 8 bases at V and 2 bases at J, with 15 bases between. The CDR3 covers 14 residues. Germline CDR1 and CDR2: MNHNS and SASEGT. The CDR3 DNA follows: TGTGCCAGCGGGCAGCGGAGGGGACAAGAGACCCAGTACTTC. As protein: CASGQRRGQETQYF.

The chain joins TRBV6-5 to TRBJ1-1, with a weak D call TRBD1 (5 bases). Germline V gene data show CDR1 as MNHEY and CDR2 as SVGAGI. Trimming removed 11 bases at V and 4 bases at J, with 20 bases between. CDR3 length equals 14 residues. The CDR3 DNA reads as TGTGCCTCAACGATTTACAGGTCGGGCACTGAAGCTTTCTTT. This gives the protein CASTIYRSGTEAFF.

This clone appeared a single time. The rearrangement links TRBV4-1 to TRBJ2-5, with 8 nucleotides matching TRBD2. V shed 4 bases, J shed 2 bases, and the junction held 9 bases outside the gene matches. CDR1 is MGHRA, CDR2 YSYEKL, per germline. This CDR3 contains 16 residues. CDR3 amino acids: CASSPSLLAVQETQYF. In nucleotides, the CDR3 is TGCGCCAGCAGCCCCTCCCTACTAGCGGTTCAAGAGACCCAGTACTTC.

This clone was seen more than once but under ten times. CDR3 sequence reads: CASTPEGAGNGYTF. The CDR3 nucleotides are TGTGCCAGCACTCCAGAGGGGGCAGGGAATGGCTACACCTTC. The chain carries TRBV6-1 and TRBJ1-2; 7 bases match TRBD1. The germline V gene encodes CDR1 MNHNS and CDR2 SASEGT. With V trimmed by 7 bases and J by 6 bases, 11 bases remained unmatched. The CDR3 loop spans 14 amino acids.

This clone is classed as medium-sized. This chain uses TRBV4-1 with TRBJ1-1, with TRBD1 matching 8 bases. Looked up from germline, CDR1 is MGHRA and CDR2 is YSYEKL. The CDR3 is 14 residues long. After removal of 4 bases from V and 6 bases from J, the junction contained 7 bases not matched to a gene. The CDR3 DNA reads TGCGCCAGCAGCCGAGCAGGGGGCCGGGCTGAAGCTTTCTTT. Residues: CASSRAGGRAEAFF.

The chain employs TRBV30 and TRBJ1-1, with D possibly matching TRBD1 (5 bases). CDR3 length: 12 residues. V was trimmed by 2 bases and J by 7 bases, leaving 11 bases between them. Germline-derived CDR1 and CDR2 are GTSNPN and SVGIG (reference sequence). CDR3 in amino acids: CAWSHRGFEAFF. The CDR3 DNA follows: TGTGCCTGGAGTCATCGGGGGTTTGAAGCTTTCTTT. Full variable domain (missing parts from reference TRBV30 and TRBJ1-1): SQTIHQWPATLVQPVGSPLSLECTVEGTSNPNLYWYRQAAGRGLQLLFYSVGIGQISSEVPQNLSASRPQDRQFILSSKKLLLSDSGFYLCAWSHRGFEAFFGQGTRLTVV.

This clone was observed a few times. The chain couples TRBV6-6 to TRBJ1-2; 8 bases line up with TRBD1. V lost 6 bases and J lost 4; bases outside the gene matches: 7. The germline V gene has CDR1 MNHNY and CDR2 SVGAGI (reference sequence). There are 14 residues in the CDR3. CDR3 in DNA: TGTGCCAGCAGCTGGCAGGGGGCCAGCTATGGCTACACCTTC. Translation gives CASSWQGASYGYTF.

This clone was recorded only once. The chain couples TRBV7-6 to TRBJ2-7; possible D gene TRBD2, 6 bases. Looked up from germline, CDR1 is SGHVS and CDR2 is FNYEAQ. This CDR3 region has 14 residues. V lost 7 bases to trimming and J lost 6 bases, with 19 bases between them. The CDR3 protein is CASTPGVGTGEQYF. Written as DNA, the CDR3 is TGTGCCAGCACCCCGGGAGTCGGGACTGGCGAGCAGTACTTC.

This clone was seen only once. V gene TRBV9 combines with J gene TRBJ2-3; unclear D gene. V lost 2 bases and J 6 bases, leaving 7 bases between the germline ends. Per germline, CDR1 SGDLS and CDR2 YYNGEE. This CDR3 contains 12 residues. In DNA, the CDR3 is TGTGCCAGCAGCGTCTCTGGGGATACGCAGTATTTT. This encodes CASSVSGDTQYF.